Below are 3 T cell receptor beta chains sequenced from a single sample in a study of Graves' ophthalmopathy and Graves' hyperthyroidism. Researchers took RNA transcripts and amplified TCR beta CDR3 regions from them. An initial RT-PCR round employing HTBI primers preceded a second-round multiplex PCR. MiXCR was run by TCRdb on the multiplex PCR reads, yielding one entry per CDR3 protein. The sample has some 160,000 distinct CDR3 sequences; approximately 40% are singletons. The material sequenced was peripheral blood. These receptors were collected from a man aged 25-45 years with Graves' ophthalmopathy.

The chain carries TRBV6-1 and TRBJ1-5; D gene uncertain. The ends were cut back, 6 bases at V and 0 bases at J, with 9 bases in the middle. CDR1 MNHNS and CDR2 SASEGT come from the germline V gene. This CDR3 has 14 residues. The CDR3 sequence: CASRPDYSNQPQHF. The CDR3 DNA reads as TGTGCCAGCAGGCCGGATTATAGCAATCAGCCCCAGCATTTT.

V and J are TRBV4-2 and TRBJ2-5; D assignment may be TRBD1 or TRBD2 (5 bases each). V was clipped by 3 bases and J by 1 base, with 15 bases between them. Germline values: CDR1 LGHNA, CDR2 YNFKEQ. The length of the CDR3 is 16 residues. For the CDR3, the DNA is TGTGCCAGCAGCCAGCCCCTCCGGGACCCCCAAGAGACCCAGTACTTC. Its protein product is CASSQPLRDPQETQYF.

Written as DNA, the CDR3 is TGTGCCAGCAGTCCGACTAGCGGGAAATCCTACGAGCAGTACTTC. Protein sequence: CASSPTSGKSYEQYF. The chain employs TRBV2 and TRBJ2-7, with 11 bases matching TRBD2. CDR1 and CDR2 from the germline V gene are SNHLY and FYNNEI. The junction had 4 bases not matched to a gene; V was cut back by 5 bases and J by 1 base. The CDR3 has 15 residues.